This TCR beta chain was captured in a study of spatial heterogeneity in lung cancer. Via MiXCR, TCRdb re-called the 5' RACE reads, giving one row per CDR3 protein. The sample holds some 7,800 distinct CDR3 sequences, about 8.6% seen once. Germline V lookup: CDR1 LGHDT, CDR2 YNNKEL (reference sequence). With V trimmed by 0 bases and J by 13 bases, 6 bases remained unmatched. The CDR3 has 12 amino acids. Time point in this sample: sample taken at primary tumor resection. Sequencing of whole RNA from tumor, nontumor lung or frozen PBMC involved no sorting. This clonotype is judged medium-sized. Its matching antigen is unknown. Findings and limits, study-wide: Follow-up blood showed ubiquitous expanded tumor TCRs less than blood at resection did.

Sequencing used PBMCs, obtained at surgery. The source of this sequence is a male donor with early-stage non-small cell lung cancer. The rearrangement joins TRBV3-1 to TRBJ2-7; 7 bases fit TRBD2. CDR3 nucleotides: TGTGCCAGCAGCCAAGAGCAACGGGAGGCTTACTTC. Amino acid sequence: CASSQEQREAYF.